These 9 T cell receptor beta chains came from one sample sequenced in a study of Ad26.COV2.S vaccination and SARS-CoV-2 variants. Regarding treatment: 15 to 20 received Ad26.COV2.S at low or high dose, single or two shots; 5 received placebo; per-sample allocation not given. Samples analyzed were those drawn on day 63 after the first vaccine or placebo injection. The table came from immunoSEQ multiplex PCR; TCRdb's copy has only in-frame clones and leaves some out. This sample has 440,000 or so clones, with 89% found just once. The starting material was peripheral blood, obtained in a trial of Ad26.COV2.S vaccine versus placebo. These receptors originate from a person between 18 and 60 years old who received the Ad26.COV2.S COVID-19 vaccine or a placebo.

The chain is built from TRBV18 and TRBJ2-7, with D uncertain. V gave up 2 bases and J gave up 5 bases, with 10 bases separating them. Germline CDR1 is KGHSH and CDR2 is LQKENI. The CDR3 loop spans 13 amino acids. CDR3 nucleotides: TGTGCCAGCTCACCAGCCGGGCTTCACGAGCAGTACTTC. This codes for CASSPAGLHEQYF.

V and J are TRBV3-1 (or the pseudogene TRBV3-2) and TRBJ1-1; perhaps TRBD1 as D (5 bases). CDR3 length: 13 residues. V lost 5 bases to trimming and J lost 4 bases, with 11 bases between them. Germline CDR1 is LGHDT and CDR2 is YNNKEL (reference sequence). The CDR3 DNA is TGTGCCAGCAGCTTTCAGGGATTCACTGAAGCTTTCTTT. Encoded protein: CASSFQGFTEAFF.

V gene TRBV6-6 combines with J gene TRBJ2-7, with 11 bases identical to TRBD2. Per the germline V gene, CDR1 is MNHNY and CDR2 is SVGAGI (reference sequence). After removal of 6 bases from V and 2 bases from J, the junction contained 9 bases not matched to a gene. The CDR3 loop spans 16 amino acids. The CDR3, as DNA: TGTGCCAGCAGCCTAACCGGGACTAGCGGACCCTACGAGCAGTACTTC. It encodes CASSLTGTSGPYEQYF.

The chain employs TRBV4-2 and TRBJ2-1; D uncertain. Germline loops: CDR1 LGHNA, CDR2 YNFKEQ. Trimming shortened V by 3 bases and J by 7 bases, and 10 bases separated the two germline ends. The CDR3 extends over 13 amino acids. CDR3: CASSQLNGNEQFF. CDR3 sequence (DNA): TGTGCCAGCAGCCAGCTAAACGGGAATGAGCAGTTCTTC.

The chain employs TRBV21-1 and TRBJ1-1. TRBV21-1 is given as a pseudogene. CDR3 length: 17 amino acids. The CDR3 DNA reads TGTGCCAGCGGACCAATCCCGTACGTAGGGGAGTGGACTGAAGCTTTCTTT. It encodes CASGPIPYVGEWTEAFF.

For this clone: This CDR3 is also generated by other DNA sequences in the sample. The chain combines TRBV7-2 with TRBJ1-1; D may be TRBD1 (5 bases). Trimming left V 2 bases short and J 1 base short, with 8 bases between. CDR1 SGHTA and CDR2 FQGNSA come from the germline V gene. This CDR3 has 14 residues. The CDR3: CASSLYGGNTEAFF. The DNA for the CDR3 is TGTGCCAGCAGCTTATACGGGGGGAACACTGAAGCTTTCTTT.

The genes are TRBV11-2 and TRBJ1-1; 10 bases agree with TRBD1. The CDR3 contains 18 residues. Germline CDR1 is SGHAT and CDR2 is FQNNGV. V was pared by 5 bases and J by 0 bases, with 12 bases of the junction left unmatched. The CDR3 here is CASSARQGALDMNTEAFF. In DNA form, the CDR3 reads TGTGCCAGCAGCGCAAGACAGGGGGCCCTAGATATGAACACTGAAGCTTTCTTT.

This sequence joins TRBV10-3 and TRBJ1-5; TRBD1 aligns across 7 bases. The CDR3 is made up of 15 amino acids. The germline V gene has CDR1 ENHRY and CDR2 SYGVKD. Trimming took 2 bases from V and 2 from J; bases not matched to a gene: 3. The CDR3 DNA sequence: TGTGCCATCAGTGAGCTAGGACAGGGCAATCAGCCCCAGCATTTT. It codes for CAISELGQGNQPQHF.

This sequence joins TRBV2 and TRBJ2-2, with D perhaps matching TRBD1 (5 bases). CDR1 and CDR2 from the germline V gene are SNHLY and FYNNEI. V lost 7 bases, J lost 7 bases, and 16 bases lay in between. This CDR3 region has 14 residues. The CDR3 nucleotides read TGTGCCAGCACTTCTCGGCAGGGCGACGGGGAGCTGTTTTTT. Amino acid sequence: CASTSRQGDGELFF.